A single sample is the source of the 30 T cell receptor beta chains below, sequenced in a study of T cell repertoires in cytomegalovirus infection. TCRdb reanalysed the reads using MiXCR and keeps one entry per CDR3 protein. The sample carries 300,000 to 450,000 distinct CDR3 sequences, around a sixth recorded once. Sequenced: PBMCs. These receptors came from a human donor in good health (CMV status not recorded). Some clones in this sample may be carry-over from other donors' samples.

The V and J genes are TRBV18 and TRBJ1-5; possible D gene TRBD1, 6 bases. Per germline, CDR1 KGHSH and CDR2 LQKENI. The CDR3 covers 14 residues. Trimming removed 3 bases from V and 3 bases from J, with 9 bases in between. The CDR3 sequence: CASSPNRDNQPQHF. In DNA form, the CDR3 reads TGTGCCAGCTCACCGAACAGGGACAATCAGCCCCAGCATTTT.

This clonotype was counted between two and nine times. The gene calls are TRBV2 and TRBJ1-1; D gene unclear. Germline loops: CDR1 SNHLY, CDR2 FYNNEI. Trimming shortened V by 6 bases and J by 1 base, and 21 bases separated the two germline ends. The CDR3 sequence is 17 residues long. As DNA, the CDR3 is TGTGCCAGCAGCACCAGGTGGGGAGCACGGGCGAACACTGAAGCTTTCTTT. It encodes CASSTRWGARANTEAFF.

This clonotype has at least ten counts. V is TRBV5-4 and J is TRBJ2-1, with D maybe TRBD1 (5 bases). Germline CDR1 and CDR2: SGHNT and YYREEE (reference sequence). The CDR3 loop spans 16 amino acids. V lost 0 bases, J lost 3 bases, and 13 bases lay in between. The CDR3 is CASSLVGVSRYNEQFF. The CDR3 nucleotides are TGTGCCAGCAGCTTGGTAGGGGTCTCACGCTACAATGAGCAGTTCTTC.

This clonotype turned up a few times. The V gene is TRBV5-4, the J gene TRBJ1-2, with D possibly being TRBD1 (6 bases). The ends were cut back, 5 bases at V and 2 bases at J, with 10 bases in the middle. CDR3 size: 13 residues. CDR1 SGHNT and CDR2 YYREEE come from the germline V gene (reference sequence). This CDR3 is CASSGGGNYGYTF. The CDR3 DNA sequence: TGTGCCAGCAGTGGAGGGGGGAACTATGGCTACACCTTC.

This clonotype was detected a few times. The J gene is TRBJ2-2, the V gene TRBV9; D not certain. This CDR3 is built from 14 residues. Germline V gene sequence: CDR1 SGDLS, CDR2 YYNGEE. The V and J ends lost 4 bases and 0 bases respectively, with 7 bases between them. CDR3 sequence: CASSQAPNTGELFF. The CDR3, as DNA: TGTGCCAGCAGCCAAGCGCCGAACACCGGGGAGCTGTTTTTT.

This clonotype has just a few counts. The V gene is TRBV7-8, the J gene TRBJ2-6; D uncertain. Trimming stripped 7 bases from V and 1 base from J, with 14 bases between. Germline CDR1 reads SGHVS; CDR2 reads FQNEAQ. The CDR3 sequence is 16 residues long. CDR3 in amino acids: CASTRREDSGANVLTF. The CDR3 DNA reads as TGTGCCAGCACCCGAAGGGAAGATTCTGGGGCCAACGTCCTGACTTTC.

This clonotype was counted ten times or more. The gene calls are TRBV10-3 and TRBJ1-2, with D tentatively TRBD1 (6 bases). CDR1 is ENHRY and CDR2 is SYGVKD in the germline V gene. CDR3 length: 14 residues. V dropped 10 bases and J dropped 4 bases, with 19 bases sitting between them. The CDR3: CATLKQGIGYGYTF. The CDR3 DNA is TGTGCCACCTTAAAGCAGGGGATCGGCTATGGCTACACCTTC.

V usage is TRBV12-3 or TRBV12-4 and J usage is TRBJ2-1; 8 bases map to TRBD1. Trimming removed 3 bases from V and 3 bases from J; junction bases left unmatched: 16. The CDR3 runs 19 residues. This chain's CDR3 is CASSFGPGTGGNHYNEQFF. CDR3 in DNA: TGTGCCAGCAGTTTTGGTCCCGGAACAGGGGGAAATCACTACAATGAGCAGTTCTTC.

This clonotype was counted a few times. V usage is TRBV2 and J usage is TRBJ1-2; 10 nucleotides agree with TRBD1. This CDR3 is 17 amino acids long. Trimming at V came to 6 bases and at J to 6 bases, leaving 16 bases not matched to a gene. The germline V gene has CDR1 SNHLY and CDR2 FYNNEI. The CDR3 region is CASSRAPTGGIKDGYTF. Written as DNA, the CDR3 is TGTGCCAGCAGCCGCGCGCCGACAGGGGGCATCAAGGATGGCTACACCTTC. The full variable domain, its missing parts supplied by reference TRBV2 and TRBJ1-2, is EPEVTQTPSHQVTQMGQEVILRCVPISNHLYFYWYRQILGQKVEFLVSFYNNEISEKSEIFDDQFSVERPDGSNFTLKIRSTKLEDSAMYFCASSRAPTGGIKDGYTFGSGTRLTVV.

The table lists this clonotype with many counts. The chain combines TRBV10-2 with TRBJ2-3; 9 bases match TRBD2. V gave up 5 bases and J gave up 4 bases; unmatched junction bases: 4. The CDR3 contains 14 residues. Germline CDR1 reads WSHSY; CDR2 reads SAAADI. CDR3 coding DNA: TGCGCCAGCAGTCTAGCGGGACGCGCAGATACGCAGTATTTT. It is translated as CASSLAGRADTQYF.

In its sample, this clonotype is medium-sized. This CDR3 is CASISTVGFTEAFF. CDR3 in DNA: TGTGCCAGCATCTCAACTGTGGGGTTCACTGAAGCTTTCTTT. The V gene is TRBV6-2 or TRBV6-3, the J gene TRBJ1-1; D call uncertain. The CDR3 totals 14 residues. Germline lookup yields CDR1 MNHEY and CDR2 SVGEGT. V was shortened by 7 bases and J by 4 bases, with 16 bases between the two germline ends.

In its sample, this clonotype was seen a few times. The V and J genes are TRBV5-3 and TRBJ2-3; D possibly corresponds to TRBD1 (6 bases). TRBV5-3 is given ORF status, its function remaining uncertain. The CDR3 covers 14 residues. V lost 8 bases, J lost 4 bases, and 17 bases lay in between. Written as DNA, the CDR3 is TGTGCCAGCAGCACACAACAGGGCCCAGATACGCAGTATTTT. Protein product: CASSTQQGPDTQYF.

The chain recombines TRBV4-1 with TRBJ2-7, with 9 bases identical to TRBD2. This CDR3 spans 14 amino acids. J lost 0 bases, V lost 3 bases, and 0 bases had no gene match. CDR1 MGHRA and CDR2 YSYEKL come from the germline V gene. This chain's CDR3 is CASSQRGGSYEQYF. Here the CDR3 DNA reads TGCGCCAGCAGCCAGCGGGGGGGCTCCTACGAGCAGTACTTC.

This clonotype was seen many times. J is TRBJ1-5 and V is TRBV12-3 or TRBV12-4, with a tentative D call TRBD1 (5 bases). Trimming took 2 bases from V and 4 from J, leaving 9 bases between them. The CDR3 runs to 14 residues. This CDR3 is CASSLLRGNQPQHF. The CDR3 DNA follows: TGTGCCAGCAGTTTACTTAGGGGTAATCAGCCCCAGCATTTT.

This clonotype has a count of ten or more. The V call is TRBV7-2, the J call TRBJ2-5; 7 bases align to TRBD1. Looked up from germline, CDR1 is SGHTA and CDR2 is FQGNSA. V lost 2 bases to trimming and J lost 4 bases; unmatched junction nucleotides: 10. This CDR3 is built from 16 residues. CDR3 nucleotides: TGTGCCAGCAGCTTAAGAGGCAGGGGGAGCAGAGAGACCCAGTACTTC. It yields the protein CASSLRGRGSRETQYF.

The J gene is TRBJ2-5, the V gene TRBV7-2, with D maybe TRBD2 (7 bases). Trimming removed 3 bases from V and 4 bases from J, with 21 bases in between. Germline CDR1 reads SGHTA; CDR2 reads FQGNSA. This CDR3 has 17 amino acids. CDR3 sequence reads: CASSFSGRGGAAETQYF. CDR3 DNA sequence: TGTGCCAGCAGCTTCAGTGGAAGAGGGGGGGCCGCAGAGACCCAGTACTTC.

The gene calls are TRBV4-3 and TRBJ2-3; TRBD2 might be the D (6 bases). This CDR3 has 16 amino acids. Looked up from germline, CDR1 is LGHNA and CDR2 is YSLEER. The V gene lost 0 bases and the J gene lost 3 bases, with 13 bases spanning the gap. CDR3 loop: CASSQEGRQETDTQYF. CDR3 nucleotide sequence: TGCGCCAGCAGCCAAGAGGGGAGGCAGGAGACAGATACGCAGTATTTT.

This sequence joins TRBV10-3 and TRBJ2-7, with TRBD1 as a possible D gene (6 bases). CDR1 ENHRY and CDR2 SYGVKD come from the germline V gene. Trimming pared 0 bases from V and 2 bases from J, leaving 8 bases between. The CDR3 spans 14 residues. The CDR3 DNA sequence: TGTGCCATCAGTGAGTCTCAGGGGACCTACGAGCAGTACTTC. Protein: CAISESQGTYEQYF.

The rearrangement uses TRBV4-1 and TRBJ1-3, with TRBD1 as a possible D gene (6 bases). Germline values: CDR1 MGHRA, CDR2 YSYEKL. The CDR3 has 17 residues. V lost 7 bases, J lost 2 bases, and 21 bases lay in between. The CDR3 is CASTPGVHGTPGNTIYF. CDR3 sequence (DNA): TGCGCCAGCACCCCGGGAGTCCACGGGACACCTGGAAACACCATATATTTT.

This clonotype showed up just a few times. The V and J genes are TRBV4-1 and TRBJ2-3; D is uncertain. V gave up 2 bases and J gave up 2 bases, with 11 bases separating them. In germline, CDR1 is MGHRA, CDR2 YSYEKL. The CDR3 totals 15 residues. The CDR3 DNA reads TGCGCCAGCAGCCAAAGGTTTTACTCCACAGATACGCAGTATTTT. Its protein product is CASSQRFYSTDTQYF.

This clonotype was seen at least ten times. The V gene is TRBV23-1, the J gene TRBJ2-5, with 7 bases that match TRBD1. TRBV23-1 is an ORF, with its function uncertain. CDR3 length: 18 residues. Trimming removed 4 bases from V and 0 bases from J; junction bases left unmatched: 14. CDR3 amino acids: CASSLVKGADCYQETQYF. CDR3 nucleotides: TGCGCCAGCAGTCTTGTGAAGGGGGCAGATTGCTACCAAGAGACCCAGTACTTC.

This clonotype was seen many times. J is TRBJ1-4 and V is TRBV7-2; D may be TRBD1 (5 bases). Trimming removed 1 base at V and 7 bases at J, with 10 bases between. The CDR3 runs 14 residues. Germline CDR1 SGHTA, CDR2 FQGNSA. CDR3 coding DNA: TGTGCCAGCAGCTTAGGGGGGGACGCTGAAAAACTGTTTTTT. This encodes CASSLGGDAEKLFF.

The V gene is TRBV12-3 or TRBV12-4, the J gene TRBJ1-5; D is perhaps TRBD1 (5 bases). The length of the CDR3 is 17 residues. With 4 bases removed from V and 0 bases from J, the gap between germline ends came to 16 bases. DNA for the CDR3: TGTGCCAGCAGTTCGCGGGGGTGGGGGTATAGCAATCAGCCCCAGCATTTT. This translates into CASSSRGWGYSNQPQHF.

The chain employs TRBV20-1 and TRBJ2-1; 7 positions agree with TRBD1. J lost 4 bases, V lost 3 bases, and 12 bases had no gene match. This CDR3 comprises 16 residues. Germline values: CDR1 DFQATT, CDR2 SNEGSKA (reference sequence). CDR3 region: CSARSQTGQRYNEQFF. For the CDR3, the DNA is TGCAGTGCTAGGAGCCAAACGGGACAGCGTTACAATGAGCAGTTCTTC.

This clonotype appeared many times. This sequence joins TRBV28 and TRBJ1-2; a possible D gene is TRBD1 (6 bases). Trimming stripped 1 base from V and 8 bases from J, with 17 bases between. CDR1 is MDHEN and CDR2 is SYDVKM in the germline V gene. The CDR3 extends over 15 amino acids. CDR3 coding DNA: TGTGCCAGCAGTTTATTTGGACAGACCGGCGCCGGCTACACCTTC. This sequence encodes CASSLFGQTGAGYTF.

This clonotype has a single count. It may be a read error: a sequence one base away is much more abundant. The rearrangement uses TRBV24-1 and TRBJ2-3; 8 bases line up with TRBD2. The CDR3 extends over 15 amino acids. In germline, CDR1 is KGHDR, CDR2 SFDVKD. This chain's CDR3 is CATSAGRTSTDTQCF. CDR3 DNA sequence: TGTGCCACCAGTGCGGGAAGGACTAGCACAGATACGCAGTGTTTT.

This clonotype was counted a few times. The V gene is TRBV18, the J gene TRBJ1-2; D remains unclear. Germline values: CDR1 KGHSH, CDR2 LQKENI. Trimming shortened V by 3 bases and J by 6 bases, and 11 bases separated the two germline ends. The CDR3 has 13 amino acids. In DNA form, the CDR3 reads TGTGCCAGCTCACCGTCAGGTTTTAATGGCTACACCTTC. Its translation is CASSPSGFNGYTF. Full variable domain (remainder filled in from reference TRBV18 and TRBJ1-2): NAGVMQNPRHLVRRRGQEARLRCSPMKGHSHVYWYRQLPEEGLKFMVYLQKENIIDESGMPKERFSAEFPKEGPSILRIQQVVRGDSAAYFCASSPSGFNGYTFGSGTRLTVV.

This clonotype appeared many times. The V gene is TRBV7-8, the J gene TRBJ2-1; 7 bases line up with TRBD2. Per germline, CDR1 SGHVS and CDR2 FQNEAQ. V shed 4 bases and J 6 bases; nucleotides not matched to a gene: 3. This CDR3 is 13 amino acids long. The CDR3 protein is CASSYTGGNEQFF. The CDR3 DNA is TGTGCCAGCAGCTATACGGGGGGCAATGAGCAGTTCTTC. Full variable domain (outside the CDR3, taken from reference TRBV7-8 and TRBJ2-1): GAGVSQSPRYKVAKRGQDVALRCDPISGHVSLFWYQQALGQGPEFLTYFQNEAQLDKSGLPSDRFFAERPEGSVSTLKIQRTQQEDSAVYLCASSYTGGNEQFFGPGTRLTVL.

This clonotype was picked up many times. The chain couples TRBV7-2 to TRBJ1-1, with D possibly matching TRBD1 (6 bases). The length of the CDR3 is 13 residues. Germline V CDR1 and CDR2: SGHTA, FQGNSA. V lost 5 bases to trimming and J lost 8 bases, with 15 bases between them. The CDR3 protein is CASSPRRGTEAFF. CDR3 sequence (DNA): TGTGCCAGCAGCCCGCGGAGGGGGACCGAAGCTTTCTTT.

The chain carries TRBV6-6 and TRBJ1-5, with D perhaps matching TRBD1 (6 bases). The length of the CDR3 is 14 residues. V was clipped by 5 bases and J by 5 bases, with 13 bases between them. Germline V gives CDR1 MNHNY, CDR2 SVGAGI (reference sequence). DNA for the CDR3: TGTGCCAGCAGTATGACAGGTCCCGATCAGCCCCAGCATTTT. As protein: CASSMTGPDQPQHF.